A single sample is the source of the 12 T cell receptor beta chains below, sequenced in a study of T cells in Graves' hyperthyroidism and ophthalmopathy. Using RNA transcripts as the source, TCR beta CDR3 regions were amplified. First-round RT-PCR with HTBI primers amplified the TCR CDR3 region. TCRdb called the multiplex PCR reads again in MiXCR, with one record for every CDR3 protein. This sample has hundreds of thousands of distinct CDR3 sequences; 14% to 15% occur once, and the top ten carry 13%. The sequencing sample was made of blood. The origin of the receptors is a young man with Graves' ophthalmopathy.

The table lists this clonotype with a few counts. The chain recombines TRBV5-1 with TRBJ2-3; TRBD2 matches at 9 bases. V shed 4 bases and J 2 bases; nucleotides not matched to a gene: 8. This CDR3 region has 16 residues. The V gene's germline CDR1 is SGHRS and CDR2 YFSETQ. The CDR3 protein is CASSVLAGDPTDTQYF. CDR3 DNA sequence: TGCGCCAGCAGCGTCTTAGCGGGGGATCCCACAGATACGCAGTATTTT.

This clonotype showed up many times. The rearrangement uses TRBV2 and TRBJ1-2, with D hard to call. The V end was cut by 9 bases, the J end by 1 base, with 12 bases between. This CDR3 spans 13 amino acids. Germline-derived CDR1 and CDR2 are SNHLY and FYNNEI. This CDR3 reads CASVVSLNYGYTF. CDR3 coding DNA: TGTGCCAGTGTAGTGAGCCTTAACTATGGCTACACCTTC. Complete variable domain (other parts from reference TRBV2 and TRBJ1-2): EPEVTQTPSHQVTQMGQEVILRCVPISNHLYFYWYRQILGQKVEFLVSFYNNEISEKSEIFDDQFSVERPDGSNFTLKIRSTKLEDSAMYFCASVVSLNYGYTFGSGTRLTVV.

The rearrangement joins TRBV9 to TRBJ1-1; D uncertain. CDR1 is SGDLS and CDR2 is YYNGEE in the germline V gene. The CDR3 totals 15 residues. Deletions cut 3 bases from V and 2 bases from J, with 14 bases between. CDR3 loop: CASSDRRGSNTEAFF. In DNA, the CDR3 is TGTGCCAGCAGCGATCGTCGAGGGAGTAACACTGAAGCTTTCTTT.

The table lists this clonotype with many counts. The rearrangement links TRBV29-1 to TRBJ1-6, with D possibly matching TRBD1 (5 bases). The CDR3 spans 11 residues. Germline CDR1 and CDR2: SQVTM and ANQGSEA. V gave up 7 bases and J gave up 17 bases, with 18 bases separating them. The CDR3 sequence is CSAETEGKVHF. CDR3 nucleotides: TGCAGCGCCGAGACAGAAGGCAAGGTCCACTTT.

In this sample, this clonotype turned up many times. This rearrangement joins TRBV6-1 to TRBJ2-3; 16 bases align to TRBD2. This CDR3 region has 18 residues. CDR1 and CDR2 from the germline V gene are MNHNS and SASEGT. V lost 4 bases and J lost 0; bases outside the gene matches: 4. CDR3 loop: CASSAVGLAGGSTDTQYF. The CDR3 DNA follows: TGTGCCAGCAGTGCGGTGGGACTAGCGGGAGGGAGCACAGATACGCAGTATTTT.

The sample holds many counts of this clonotype. The chain links TRBV20-1 to TRBJ2-3, with D perhaps being TRBD1 or TRBD2 (6 bases each). CDR1 is DFQATT and CDR2 is SNEGSKA in the germline V gene (reference sequence). The germline V and J ends were trimmed by 6 bases and 7 bases, with 26 bases remaining between them. This CDR3 spans 16 amino acids. The CDR3 region has the DNA TGCAGTGCCCGGGAAGGGGGAGGAGGGCGTGGAAATACGCAGTATTTT. Its protein is CSAREGGGGRGNTQYF.

This clonotype was picked up many times. The chain uses TRBV6-1 and TRBJ2-5; 10 bases are shared with TRBD1. The V gene end was trimmed by 5 bases and the J gene end by 5 bases; junction bases not matched to a gene: 8. The CDR3 loop spans 15 amino acids. Germline CDR1 is MNHNS and CDR2 is SASEGT. This chain's CDR3 is CASSRTGTGVETQYF. The CDR3 bases are TGTGCCAGCAGTAGAACCGGGACAGGGGTCGAGACCCAGTACTTC.

The chain has TRBV6-1 and TRBJ1-5, with D perhaps matching TRBD1 (5 bases). CDR1 and CDR2 (germline): MNHNS, SASEGT. The CDR3 covers 19 residues. V lost 2 bases and J lost 2, with 22 bases in between. Here the CDR3 DNA reads TGTGCCAGCAGTGAACTACTAGTCCGGGACTCGGAGGGCAATCAGCCCCAGCATTTT. Translating gives CASSELLVRDSEGNQPQHF.

The table lists this clonotype with many counts. V and J are TRBV20-1 and TRBJ1-1; the match to TRBD1 covers 7 bases. The germline gives CDR1 DFQATT, CDR2 SNEGSKA (reference sequence). This CDR3 contains 16 residues. The junction had 15 bases not matched to a gene; V was cut back by 8 bases and J by 0 bases. Here the CDR3 reads CSSNPRGGSMNTEAFF. The DNA for the CDR3 is TGCAGTTCCAATCCCAGGGGGGGTAGCATGAACACTGAAGCTTTCTTT.

This clonotype has just a few counts. The CDR3 DNA follows: TGCGCCAGCACCTCTGGAAACACCATATATTTT. It specifies CASTSGNTIYF. The rearrangement uses TRBV5-1 and TRBJ1-3; D not certain. Looked up from germline, CDR1 is SGHRS and CDR2 is YFSETQ. The length of the CDR3 is 11 residues. V was pared by 6 bases and J by 0 bases, with 1 base between.

The chain recombines TRBV20-1 with TRBJ1-1; 10 positions match TRBD1. Germline V gene data show CDR1 as DFQATT and CDR2 as SNEGSKA (reference sequence). The CDR3 extends over 14 amino acids. Trimming took 0 bases from V and 4 from J; bases not matched to a gene: 2. The CDR3 DNA is TGCAGTGCTAGAGATTGGGACAGGGGCACTGAAGCTTTCTTT. Translating gives CSARDWDRGTEAFF.

This clonotype came up a few times. CDR3 DNA sequence: TGTGCCAGCAGTGAACTGGGACCTCAGGGGGGATATGGCTACACCTTC. This codes for CASSELGPQGGYGYTF. The rearrangement links TRBV2 to TRBJ1-2; 7 bases fit TRBD1. The V and J ends lost 2 bases and 5 bases, in that order; junction bases with no gene match: 11. Germline V gives CDR1 SNHLY, CDR2 FYNNEI. CDR3 length equals 16 residues.